Presented here are 9 T cell receptor beta chains from one specimen sequenced in a study of T-cell reconstitution after alpha-beta-depleted transplantation in children. TCRbeta library construction was performed incorporating unique molecular identifiers. TCRdb reprocessed the PCR reads via MiXCR and lists one record per CDR3 protein. The sample holds more than 200,000 distinct CDR3 sequences; about a sixth are singletons and the top ten take 43%. Sequencing was performed on PBMCs, mostly from graft donor cells, taken 360 days after TCRalphabeta/CD19-depleted stem cell transplant. The receptors were sampled from a male patient between 2 and 15 years old who had a stem cell transplant for acute lymphoblastic leukemia, so the T cells may come from the graft donor.

V and J are TRBV28 and TRBJ1-2, with D unresolved. In germline, CDR1 is MDHEN, CDR2 SYDVKM. CDR3 length: 13 residues. Trimming cost V 6 bases and J 4 bases, with 12 bases left between them. DNA of the CDR3: TGTGCCAGCAGCTCCAGTGGTGTCTATGGCTACACCTTC. Encoded protein: CASSSSGVYGYTF.

In its sample, this clonotype was seen a few times. This chain connects TRBV5-1 to TRBJ2-1; 10 positions match TRBD2. The V segment lost 5 bases and the J segment 2 bases; nucleotides outside the gene matches: 7. This CDR3 comprises 16 residues. The germline CDR1 and CDR2 sequences are SGHRS and YFSETQ. In DNA form, the CDR3 reads TGCGCCAGCAGATCCGGGACTAGCGAACCCTACAATGAGCAGTTCTTC. Its protein product is CASRSGTSEPYNEQFF.

J is TRBJ1-1 and V is TRBV15; D is undetermined. The CDR3 has 10 amino acids. The germline V gene encodes CDR1 LNHNV and CDR2 YYDKDF (reference sequence). The V and J ends lost 11 bases and 11 bases respectively, with 15 bases between them. The CDR3 DNA follows: TGTGCCGTCGGACTAGTGTCGGCTTTCTTT. Its translation: CAVGLVSAFF.

The chain carries TRBV24-1 and TRBJ2-5; TRBD1 matches at 9 bases. V shed 5 bases, J shed 0 bases, and the junction held 6 bases outside the gene matches. CDR1 and CDR2 from the germline V gene are KGHDR and SFDVKD. This CDR3 is built from 16 residues. CDR3 coding DNA: TGTGCCACCAGTGGCGCCGGGACAGGGTACCAAGAGACCCAGTACTTC. This encodes CATSGAGTGYQETQYF.

This clonotype was seen many times. V is TRBV2 and J is TRBJ2-7; weak D call: TRBD2 (5 bases). V was cut by 4 bases and J by 5 bases, with 15 bases left in between. Germline V gene lookup returns CDR1 SNHLY and CDR2 FYNNEI. The CDR3 loop spans 14 amino acids. The CDR3 protein is CASSAGNDGDEQYF. CDR3 sequence (DNA): TGTGCCAGCAGTGCGGGGAATGACGGTGACGAGCAGTACTTC. Based on the CDR3 plus reference TRBV2 and TRBJ2-7, the full variable domain is EPEVTQTPSHQVTQMGQEVILRCVPISNHLYFYWYRQILGQKVEFLVSFYNNEISEKSEIFDDQFSVERPDGSNFTLKIRSTKLEDSAMYFCASSAGNDGDEQYFGPGTRLTVT.

This clonotype was detected ten times or more. The chain carries TRBV11-2 and TRBJ2-7; maybe TRBD2 (5 bases). V was shortened by 5 bases and J by 7 bases, with 15 bases between the two germline ends. From germline, CDR1 is SGHAT and CDR2 FQNNGV. CDR3 size: 13 residues. The CDR3 spells CASSLDWVGEQYF. CDR3 bases: TGTGCCAGCAGCCTGGACTGGGTGGGGGAGCAGTACTTC.

This sequence joins TRBV24-1 and TRBJ2-3; 9 nucleotides match TRBD2. V gave up 3 bases and J gave up 2 bases; unmatched junction bases: 8. CDR1 is KGHDR, CDR2 SFDVKD, per germline. The CDR3 totals 17 residues. CDR3: CATSDASASGVTDTQYF. The CDR3 bases are TGTGCCACCAGTGATGCGTCGGCTAGCGGGGTCACAGATACGCAGTATTTT.

CDR3 amino acids: CASSNRRDTQYF. The CDR3 DNA reads as TGTGCCAGCAGCAACAGGCGAGATACGCAGTATTTT. The chain employs TRBV12-3 or TRBV12-4 and TRBJ2-3, with D perhaps TRBD1 (5 bases). V lost 6 bases and J 5 bases, leaving 9 bases between the germline ends. The CDR3 is 12 residues long.

This clonotype was detected a few times. The J gene is TRBJ2-2, the V gene TRBV5-1; tentatively, D is TRBD1 or TRBD2 (5 bases each). The CDR3 extends over 16 amino acids. Trimming cost V 2 bases and J 0 bases, with 11 bases left between them. Per germline, CDR1 SGHRS and CDR2 YFSETQ. DNA of the CDR3: TGCGCCAGCAGCTTCCTGGGGGAGACGAACACCGGGGAGCTGTTTTTT. Protein sequence: CASSFLGETNTGELFF.